The source of this T cell receptor beta chain is a study of control samples from healthy donors and cancer patients. This CDR3 region has 17 residues. The V segment lost 6 bases and the J segment 0 bases; nucleotides outside the gene matches: 10. From germline, CDR1 is MNHNY and CDR2 SVGAGI (reference sequence). TCRdb's copy holds only in-frame clones and misses some; the assay was immunoSEQ multiplex PCR. Among some 22,000 clones listed, 75% to 90% were seen once. Sequenced material: PBMCs. The chain joins TRBV6-6 to TRBJ1-3; 8 positions agree with TRBD1. The sequence derives from a man aged 55 to 70 with head and neck cancer. CDR3 in amino acids: CASSRTDRALSGNTIYF. The DNA for the CDR3 is TGTGCCAGCAGCCGAACGGACAGGGCTCTCTCTGGAAACACCATATATTTT.